Presented here are 6 T cell receptor beta chains from one specimen sequenced in a study of human T cells and chemical hapten exposure. One entry per CDR3 protein, called by TCRdb with MiXCR from the RACE reads. The sample gives around 380,000 distinct CDR3 sequences, around 5.5% of which show up once; approximately 8.2% is in the top ten. Time point here: pre-sensitization, week 0. The sample's treatment: therapeutic diphenylcyclopropenone sensitization with weekly scalp DPC. This material consisted of whole blood, taken in connection with sensitization to the hapten diphenylcyclopropenone (DPC). Source of these receptors: a young woman with alopecia areata. Some clones in this sample may be carry-over from other donors' samples.

This clonotype occurred many times. The rearrangement joins TRBV12-3 or TRBV12-4 to TRBJ1-6; D call uncertain. The V and J ends lost 6 bases and 8 bases respectively, with 5 bases between them. This CDR3 is 11 amino acids long. CDR3 nucleotide sequence: TGTGCCAGCAGCTCAGATTCACCCCTCCACTTT. As protein: CASSSDSPLHF.

This clonotype was found a few times. V is TRBV4-3 and J is TRBJ2-7, with a tentative D call TRBD1 (7 bases). Trimming cost V 1 base and J 0 bases, with 10 bases left between them. The CDR3 contains 15 residues. Germline V gene lookup returns CDR1 LGHNA and CDR2 YSLEER. The CDR3 DNA reads as TGCGCCAGCAGCCAAGGGAGGGACAGCTCCTACGAGCAGTACTTC. The encoded protein is CASSQGRDSSYEQYF.

The table lists this clonotype with many counts. The rearrangement uses TRBV6-6 and TRBJ2-1; D is unresolved. The V and J ends lost 8 bases and 0 bases respectively, with 14 bases between them. In germline, CDR1 is MNHNY, CDR2 SVGAGI (reference sequence). There are 15 residues in the CDR3. The CDR3 loop is CASGRALGSYNEQFF. CDR3 nucleotide sequence: TGTGCCAGCGGACGTGCGTTGGGCTCCTACAATGAGCAGTTCTTC.

The table lists this clonotype with a few counts. The rearrangement uses TRBV6-2 or TRBV6-3 and TRBJ1-1, with 7 nucleotides matching TRBD1. This CDR3 is 15 amino acids long. Looked up from germline, CDR1 is MNHEY and CDR2 is SVGEGT. J gave up 3 bases and V 4 bases, and 8 bases lay outside the gene matches. CDR3 nucleotides: TGTGCCAGCAGTTGGGGGACAGCTATGGACACTGAAGCTTTCTTT. This sequence encodes CASSWGTAMDTEAFF.

This clonotype was counted at least ten times. The chain combines TRBV12-3 or TRBV12-4 with TRBJ2-4; D is uncertain. V lost 3 bases to trimming and J lost 5 bases, with 11 bases between them. There are 14 residues in the CDR3. The CDR3 sequence: CASSLLDAENIQYF. CDR3 DNA sequence: TGTGCCAGCAGTTTGCTTGACGCCGAAAACATTCAGTACTTC.

The rearrangement joins TRBV6-1 to TRBJ1-6; D is unclear. V was clipped by 3 bases and J by 3 bases, with 15 bases between them. This CDR3 contains 17 residues. Germline V gene data show CDR1 as MNHNS and CDR2 as SASEGT. The CDR3 coding sequence is TGTGCCAGCAGTGAGCAGATGGCGGACCACTATAATTCACCCCTCCACTTT. Its protein is CASSEQMADHYNSPLHF.